Below are 27 T cell receptor beta chains sequenced from a single sample in a study of cytomegalovirus exposure and HLA in healthy donors. This PCR relied on a set of 60 Vbeta primers and 13 Jbeta primers. Clones were read by immunoSEQ multiplex PCR, and TCRdb kept only the in-frame ones, dropping some. In the table there are approximately 110,000 clones, approximately 80% of which are singletons. Material for sequencing was PBMCs. Receptors originate from a human donor in good health.

This clone was seen only once. The J gene is TRBJ2-1, the V gene TRBV7-3; 7 nucleotides agree with TRBD2. Germline values: CDR1 SGHTA, CDR2 FQGTGA. The V segment lost 2 bases and the J segment 2 bases; nucleotides outside the gene matches: 3. The CDR3 spans 15 residues. CDR3 protein: CASSLWGGTYNEQFF. DNA for the CDR3: TGTGCCAGCAGCTTATGGGGGGGAACCTACAATGAGCAGTTCTTC.

This rearrangement joins TRBV7-8 to TRBJ1-4; 10 nucleotides line up with TRBD1. The CDR3 runs to 15 residues. The V gene's germline CDR1 is SGHVS and CDR2 FQNEAQ. Unmatched junction bases numbered 3, after V lost 5 bases and J lost 3 bases. The CDR3 is CASSQDRGANEKLFF. Written as DNA, the CDR3 is TGTGCCAGCAGCCAGGACAGGGGGGCTAATGAAAAACTGTTTTTT.

This chain connects TRBV5-8 to TRBJ2-5; TRBD2 matches at 10 bases. Germline lookup yields CDR1 SGHTS and CDR2 YDEGEE. J was trimmed by 4 bases and V by 4 bases; bases with no gene match: 13. The CDR3 totals 17 residues. The CDR3 loop reads CASSPGRLAGVGETQYF. The CDR3 nucleotides read TGTGCCAGCAGCCCTGGCCGCCTAGCGGGAGTTGGAGAGACCCAGTACTTC.

The rearrangement joins TRBV2 to TRBJ2-7; 12 bases agree with TRBD1. V dropped 2 bases and J dropped 4; count of bases not matched to a gene: 6. Per germline, CDR1 SNHLY and CDR2 FYNNEI. The CDR3 consists of 16 residues. CDR3 DNA sequence: TGTGCCAGCAGTGAATTTGGGACAGGGGGCTTGTACGAGCAGTACTTC. Translating it yields CASSEFGTGGLYEQYF. The full variable domain, completed using reference TRBV2 and TRBJ2-7, is EPEVTQTPSHQVTQMGQEVILRCVPISNHLYFYWYRQILGQKVEFLVSFYNNEISEKSEIFDDQFSVERPDGSNFTLKIRSTKLEDSAMYFCASSEFGTGGLYEQYFGPGTRLTVT.

This chain links TRBV7-2 with TRBJ2-1; 7 bases are a match to TRBD2. This CDR3 is 15 amino acids long. CDR1 SGHTA and CDR2 FQGNSA come from the germline V gene. V trimming: 5 bases; J trimming: 6 bases; junction bases outside the gene matches: 10. The CDR3 spells CASSRTSAGSNEQFF. CDR3 DNA: TGTGCCAGCAGCCGTACTAGCGCGGGCAGCAATGAGCAGTTCTTC.

The CDR3 is CASSPIRTGGREDTQYF. In DNA form, the CDR3 reads TGTGCCAGCTCACCGATTCGGACAGGGGGAAGGGAAGATACGCAGTATTTT. This chain connects TRBV18 to TRBJ2-3; 10 positions agree with TRBD1. In germline, CDR1 is KGHSH, CDR2 LQKENI. CDR3 length: 17 residues. V trimming: 3 bases; J trimming: 5 bases; junction bases outside the gene matches: 11.

This clone is a singleton in its sample. V usage is TRBV5-8 and J usage is TRBJ2-5, with TRBD2 matching 8 bases. In germline, CDR1 is SGHTS, CDR2 YDEGEE. With 1 base clipped from V and 5 bases from J, the junction kept 13 bases outside the gene matches. This CDR3 spans 17 amino acids. CDR3 nucleotides: TGTGCCAGCAGCTTGATTTCTACGGGAGGGCCTCAGGAGACCCAGTACTTC. Its protein product is CASSLISTGGPQETQYF.

This clone has a handful of counts. The chain has TRBV7-8 and TRBJ2-7; 7 bases line up with TRBD2. The CDR3 is 13 amino acids. With V trimmed by 5 bases and J by 4 bases, 5 bases remained unmatched. Germline V lookup: CDR1 SGHVS, CDR2 FQNEAQ. The CDR3 loop reads CASSVGLWYEQYF. The CDR3 DNA is TGTGCCAGCAGCGTGGGACTATGGTACGAGCAGTACTTC.

The table lists this clone with a few counts. This sequence joins TRBV6-1 and TRBJ1-1; D may be TRBD1 (5 bases). The germline V gene encodes CDR1 MNHNS and CDR2 SASEGT. The length of the CDR3 is 13 residues. Trimming left V 9 bases short and J 4 bases short, with 15 bases between. CDR3 residues: CASYRNEVTEAFF. CDR3 nucleotides: TGTGCCAGTTACAGGAATGAAGTCACTGAAGCTTTCTTT.

This clone appeared once. The V and J genes are TRBV27 and TRBJ2-7; D may be TRBD2 (5 bases). Germline loops: CDR1 MNHEY, CDR2 SMNVEV (reference sequence). The V gene lost 5 bases and the J gene lost 6 bases, with 8 bases spanning the gap. There are 11 residues in the CDR3. The CDR3 DNA reads as TGTGCCAGCAGTCGTGAGGGCGAGCAGTACTTC. It specifies CASSREGEQYF.

The chain joins TRBV6-5 to TRBJ1-1; D may be TRBD1 (5 bases). V was clipped by 8 bases and J by 6 bases, with 16 bases between them. The CDR3 extends over 13 amino acids. CDR1 and CDR2 from the germline V gene are MNHEY and SVGAGI. The CDR3 nucleotides are TGTGCCAGCGCGAATGGGCCGGGGGCTGAAGCTTTCTTT. Its translation: CASANGPGAEAFF.

This clone occurred a few times. The chain uses TRBV4-1 and TRBJ1-2; TRBD1 is a possible D gene (6 bases). Trimming left V 6 bases short and J 7 bases short, with 33 bases between. This CDR3 region has 19 residues. Germline V gives CDR1 MGHRA, CDR2 YSYEKL. The chain's CDR3 is CASSYDPRDTKTRLGGYTF. CDR3 coding DNA: TGCGCCAGCAGTTATGACCCCCGGGACACCAAAACCCGGCTTGGTGGCTACACCTTC.

To note about this clone: It is likely a read error, because the conserved phenylalanine at the end of the CDR3 is missing. V gene TRBV16 combines with J gene TRBJ1-1, with D maybe TRBD1 (6 bases). Germline V gene sequence: CDR1 KGHSY, CDR2 FQNENV. V lost 1 base to trimming and J lost 6 bases, with 15 bases between them. This CDR3 region has 15 residues. This chain's CDR3 is CASSQYPGVGSEAFL. CDR3 nucleotide sequence: TGTGCCAGCAGCCAATACCCAGGGGTCGGTTCTGAAGCTTTCCTT.

A single count supports this clone. V is TRBV2 and J is TRBJ2-3; 8 bases are a match to TRBD1. CDR1 and CDR2 (germline): SNHLY, FYNNEI. The CDR3 loop spans 15 amino acids. Unmatched junction bases numbered 8, after V lost 4 bases and J lost 5 bases. The CDR3 DNA reads TGTGCCAGCAGTGTGAGGCAGGGGGCAATAGATACGCAGTATTTT. It codes for CASSVRQGAIDTQYF. Full variable domain (outside the CDR3, taken from reference TRBV2 and TRBJ2-3): EPEVTQTPSHQVTQMGQEVILRCVPISNHLYFYWYRQILGQKVEFLVSFYNNEISEKSEIFDDQFSVERPDGSNFTLKIRSTKLEDSAMYFCASSVRQGAIDTQYFGPGTRLTVL.

The J gene is TRBJ2-3, the V gene TRBV29-1; the D is unclear. The CDR3 loop spans 12 amino acids. Trimming stripped 6 bases from V and 2 bases from J, with 9 bases between. Germline V gene sequence: CDR1 SQVTM, CDR2 ANQGSEA. CDR3 bases: TGCAGCGTATCTAGTTACACAGATACGCAGTATTTT. It codes for CSVSSYTDTQYF.

V is TRBV5-1 and J is TRBJ2-3; D not resolved. In germline, CDR1 is SGHRS, CDR2 YFSETQ. The CDR3 loop spans 15 amino acids. Trimming cost V 4 bases and J 0 bases, with 12 bases left between them. This chain's CDR3 is CASSGNLASTDTQYF. The CDR3 nucleotides are TGCGCCAGCAGCGGCAATTTAGCTAGCACAGATACGCAGTATTTT.

The chain is built from TRBV29-1 and TRBJ1-4, with D tentatively TRBD1 (6 bases). Germline values: CDR1 SQVTM, CDR2 ANQGSEA. Trimming pared 7 bases from V and 1 base from J, leaving 10 bases between. The CDR3 has 13 amino acids. The CDR3 nucleotides are TGCAGCGCTACGACAGGAACTAATGAAAAACTGTTTTTT. Protein sequence: CSATTGTNEKLFF.

This sequence joins TRBV10-3 and TRBJ1-2, with unresolved D. The ends were cut back, 2 bases at V and 0 bases at J, with 13 bases in the middle. Per the germline V gene, CDR1 is ENHRY and CDR2 is SYGVKD. This CDR3 has 16 amino acids. For the CDR3, the DNA is TGTGCCATCAGTGAGACCTTGACACTTACTAACTATGGCTACACCTTC. Its translation is CAISETLTLTNYGYTF.

This chain connects TRBV11-3 to TRBJ2-2; 7 positions agree with TRBD2. V dropped 5 bases and J dropped 1; count of bases not matched to a gene: 10. The length of the CDR3 is 17 residues. Germline V lookup: CDR1 SGHNT, CDR2 YENEEA. The CDR3, as DNA: TGTGCCAGCAGCACAGACGGGGGGACTATGAACACCGGGGAGCTGTTTTTT. Translated: CASSTDGGTMNTGELFF.

This chain links TRBV5-6 with TRBJ2-5, with 11 bases matching TRBD2. The CDR3 length is 16 residues. Trimming removed 1 base from V and 1 base from J; junction bases left unmatched: 3. Germline-derived CDR1 and CDR2 are SGHDT and YYEEEE. CDR3 sequence reads: CASSLLAGGLQETQYF. CDR3 in DNA: TGTGCCAGCAGCTTGCTAGCGGGGGGACTCCAAGAGACCCAGTACTTC.

The chain's CDR3 is CASSLRAGNEQYF. The DNA for the CDR3 is TGTGCCAGCAGTTTAAGGGCAGGGAACGAGCAGTACTTC. The chain joins TRBV27 to TRBJ2-7; D perhaps matches TRBD1 (5 bases). Per germline, CDR1 MNHEY and CDR2 SMNVEV (reference sequence). Trimming cost V 2 bases and J 5 bases, with 10 bases left between them. The CDR3 is made up of 13 amino acids.

Written as DNA, the CDR3 is TGTGCCAGCTCGTACCGGACAGGTCCACCCACAGATACGCAGTATTTT. This gives the protein CASSYRTGPPTDTQYF. This chain links TRBV18 with TRBJ2-3, with TRBD1 identical over 7 bases. From germline, CDR1 is KGHSH and CDR2 LQKENI. V gave up 6 bases and J gave up 2 bases; unmatched junction bases: 11. The CDR3 contains 16 residues. The whole variable domain, remainder taken from reference TRBV18 and TRBJ2-3, is NAGVMQNPRHLVRRRGQEARLRCSPMKGHSHVYWYRQLPEEGLKFMVYLQKENIIDESGMPKERFSAEFPKEGPSILRIQQVVRGDSAAYFCASSYRTGPPTDTQYFGPGTRLTVL.

The CDR3 nucleotides read TGTGCCATCAGTGGGACAGGGAACACCGGGGAGCTGTTTTTT. Encoded protein: CAISGTGNTGELFF. The rearrangement uses TRBV10-3 and TRBJ2-2; 7 nucleotides match TRBD1. CDR1 ENHRY and CDR2 SYGVKD come from the germline V gene. The CDR3 totals 14 residues. J lost 1 base, V lost 4 bases, and 0 bases had no gene match.

V gene TRBV29-1 combines with J gene TRBJ2-7, with TRBD2 matching over 8 bases. Germline CDR1 reads SQVTM; CDR2 reads ANQGSEA. The CDR3 contains 13 residues. J gave up 6 bases and V 5 bases, and 9 bases lay outside the gene matches. CDR3 protein: CSVSWGLEGEQYF. As DNA, the CDR3 is TGCAGCGTTTCCTGGGGACTAGAAGGCGAGCAGTACTTC.

The chain combines TRBV5-1 with TRBJ1-2; possible D gene TRBD1, 6 bases. Germline assignment: CDR1 SGHRS and CDR2 YFSETQ. Trimming left V 4 bases short and J 2 bases short, with 9 bases between. CDR3 size: 13 residues. The CDR3 DNA follows: TGCGCCAGCAGCGTGGGACAAAACTATGGCTACACCTTC. Translation: CASSVGQNYGYTF.

The chain links TRBV11-3 to TRBJ2-7; D is uncertain. The CDR3 sequence is 16 residues long. V lost 2 bases and J lost 2, with 16 bases in between. The germline V gene encodes CDR1 SGHNT and CDR2 YENEEA. The CDR3 here is CASSLNHKIPPYEQYF. The CDR3 DNA is TGTGCCAGCAGCTTAAACCACAAGATTCCGCCCTACGAGCAGTACTTC.

As concerns this clone: It is unclear where the CDR3 begins or ends on the DNA, so no DNA is shown, and the CDR3 is as TCRdb lists it. The J gene is TRBJ2-7, the V gene TRBV21-1; no check of the table's D call, TRBD2, against the DNA was made. TRBV21-1 is a listed pseudogene. The CDR3 is 17 amino acids in total, end residues counted. The CDR3 loop is CASSKVASGSSSYEQYF.